This entry describes one T cell receptor beta chain. Its specificity is not known. The record originates from a study of blood T cells in healthy people across ages. The authors ran a second PCR of about 7 to 11 cycles using a sample-barcoded 5' primer and a J-beta primer mix. TCRdb re-called the 5' RACE reads with MiXCR, one entry per CDR3 protein. The sample shows 1.2 million to 1.5 million distinct CDR3 sequences, about 43% of them seen only once. The CDR3 has 17 residues. Germline V gene data show CDR1 as SNHLY and CDR2 as FYNNEI. The J segment lost 3 bases and the V segment lost 9 bases, leaving 15 bases of the junction unmatched. Notes on the study in general: With naive T cell percentage, TCR beta diversity showed a strong correlation.

What was sequenced was blood. The sequence was obtained from a young woman in good health. The V call is TRBV2, the J call TRBJ2-3; 10 nucleotides align to TRBD2. This chain's CDR3 is CASRTRILAGLTDTQYF. In DNA, the CDR3 is TGTGCCAGTCGGACTCGGATACTAGCGGGATTAACAGATACGCAGTATTTT.